Listed below are T cell receptor beta chains from one sample, sequenced in a study of blood T cell repertoires in COVID-19. Assay: immunoSEQ multiplex PCR; the TCRdb copy retains only in-frame clones and omits some. Of approximately 210,000 clones listed, about four fifths were seen once; the top ten hold over 9.5%. The sequenced material came from PBMCs or T cells enriched from blood (not recorded which). The receptors were sampled from a middle-aged man who had recovered from COVID-19. Both conserved end residues are part of each CDR3. The D gene is left open where the match is weak. A row's size may be missing; if present it is once, few, many or a size class.

V	D	size	J	CDR3	DNA
TRBV6-4	TRBD1	-	TRBJ1-3	CASPSRDRGIAGNTIYF	TGTGCCAGCCCGTCCCGGGACAGGGGGATAGCTGGAAACACCATATATTTT
TRBV7-2	-	once	TRBJ2-1	CASSLAWRAVGLSSYNEQFF	TGTGCCAGCAGCTTAGCGTGGCGGGCGGTCGGATTGAGCTCCTACAATGAGCAGTTCTTC
TRBV2	TRBD2	-	TRBJ2-1	CASGGLADYNEQFF	TGTGCCAGCGGTGGACTAGCGGATTACAATGAGCAGTTCTTC
TRBV7-9	TRBD2	-	TRBJ2-5	CASSSPFGTKAGTQYF	TGTGCCAGCAGCTCCCCCTTCGGGACTAAGGCGGGGACCCAGTACTTC
TRBV24-1	-	-	TRBJ2-1	CATSDPEGSMGEFF	TGTGCCACCAGTGACCCAGAGGGAAGTATGGGTGAGTTCTTC
TRBV14	TRBD1	once	TRBJ1-1	CASSQFTGVTEAFF	TGTGCCAGCAGCCAATTCACAGGGGTGACTGAAGCTTTCTTT
TRBV4-3	-	-	TRBJ1-1	CASSQGQVNTEAFF	TGCGCCAGCAGCCAAGGCCAGGTGAACACTGAAGCTTTCTTT
TRBV7-2	TRBD1	-	TRBJ1-1	CASSSGGTARTEAFF	TGTGCCAGCAGCTCAGGGGGGACAGCCCGCACTGAAGCTTTCTTT
TRBV5-1	-	-	TRBJ2-7	CASKADPIDGSGEQYF	TGCGCCAGCAAAGCCGATCCGATTGACGGGTCCGGCGAGCAGTACTTC
TRBV6-1	TRBD1	-	TRBJ2-7	CASSEGGQIPYEQYF	TGTGCCAGCAGTGAAGGGGGACAGATTCCCTACGAGCAGTACTTC
TRBV10-2	-	-	TRBJ1-2	CASASQGNYGYTF	TGCGCCAGCGCGTCACAGGGTAACTATGGCTACACCTTC
TRBV12-3/TRBV12-4	-	-	TRBJ2-7	CASSLSDILNF	TGTGCCAGCAGTTTATCCGACATCCTGAACTTC
TRBV27	TRBD1	-	TRBJ2-3	CASSLWDRVDTQYF	TGTGCCAGCAGTTTATGGGACAGGGTGGATACGCAGTATTTT
TRBV6-2/TRBV6-3	-	-	TRBJ1-1	CASSYWGSSGTEAFF	TGTGCCAGCAGTTACTGGGGCAGTAGCGGGACTGAAGCTTTCTTT
TRBV2	TRBD1	-	TRBJ2-5	CASSDMGTGEETQYF	TGTGCCAGCAGCGATATGGGGACAGGGGAAGAGACCCAGTACTTC
TRBV5-4	-	-	TRBJ2-1	CASSLVGRSYNEQFF	TGTGCCAGCAGCTTAGTCGGGAGATCCTACAATGAGCAGTTCTTC
TRBV7-9	-	-	TRBJ1-4	CASSALGTSEKLFF	TGTGCCAGCAGTGCTCTAGGGACTAGTGAAAAACTGTTTTTT
TRBV14	-	-	TRBJ2-1	CASSQDRWNEQFF	TGTGCCAGCAGCCAAGATCGGTGGAATGAGCAGTTCTTC
TRBV27	-	once	TRBJ2-1	CASSADSSYNEQFF	TGTGCCAGCTCTGCGGACTCCTCCTACAATGAGCAGTTCTTC
TRBV3-1/TRBV3-2	TRBD2	-	TRBJ2-4	CASSQGGLVRDIQYF	TGTGCCAGCAGCCAAGGAGGACTAGTTCGGGACATTCAGTACTTC
TRBV6-4	TRBD1	-	TRBJ2-3	CASSAGTGGSDTQYF	TGTGCCAGCAGTGCGGGGACAGGGGGATCAGATACGCAGTATTTT